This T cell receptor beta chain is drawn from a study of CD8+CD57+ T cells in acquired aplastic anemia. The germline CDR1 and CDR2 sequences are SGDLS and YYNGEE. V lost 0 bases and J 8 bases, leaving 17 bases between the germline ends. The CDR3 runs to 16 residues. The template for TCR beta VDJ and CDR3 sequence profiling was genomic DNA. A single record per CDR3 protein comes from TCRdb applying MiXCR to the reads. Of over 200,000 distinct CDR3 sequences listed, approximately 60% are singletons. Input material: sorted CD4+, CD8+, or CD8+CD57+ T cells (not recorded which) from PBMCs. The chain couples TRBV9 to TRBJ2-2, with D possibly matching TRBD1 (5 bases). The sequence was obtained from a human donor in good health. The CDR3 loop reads CASSVGPGRAAGELFF. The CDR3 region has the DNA TGTGCCAGCAGCGTAGGCCCGGGCAGGGCGGCGGGGGAGCTGTTTTTT.